The 2 T cell receptor beta chains presented below share a single source sample, sequenced in a study of blood T cell repertoires in COVID-19. Measured with immunoSEQ multiplex PCR; TCRdb has only the in-frame clones, and not every one. The table has some 150,000 clones, 85% to 90% seen once. The sequencing input was peripheral blood. These receptors were collected from a man between 50 and 59 years old with active COVID-19.

The chain links TRBV5-4 to TRBJ2-5, with 11 bases lining up with TRBD2. V lost 4 bases and J lost 9; bases outside the gene matches: 17. CDR3 length: 17 amino acids. In germline, CDR1 is SGHNT, CDR2 YYREEE (reference sequence). The CDR3 bases are TGTGCCAGCAGCCCGTATCGGATAGCGGGGGGGCCAACGGCCCAGTACTTC. Translating it yields CASSPYRIAGGPTAQYF. Full variable domain (remainder filled in from reference TRBV5-4 and TRBJ2-5): ETGVTQSPTHLIKTRGQQVTLRCSSQSGHNTVSWYQQALGQGPQFIFQYYREEENGRGNFPPRFSGLQFPNYSSELNVNALELDDSALYLCASSPYRIAGGPTAQYFGPGTRLLVL.

The chain couples TRBV6-5 to TRBJ1-6; maybe TRBD1 (5 bases). From germline, CDR1 is MNHEY and CDR2 SVGAGI. The CDR3 runs to 16 residues. Between the trimmed V and J ends, which lost 2 bases and 10 bases, there was a span of 18 bases. The CDR3, as DNA: TGTGCCAGCAGTTACAGTGGGGGGAGGATTTGGTCACCCCTCCACTTT. Amino acids: CASSYSGGRIWSPLHF.